A selection of T cell receptor beta chains follows, all from one sample in a study of control samples from healthy donors and cancer patients. Assay: immunoSEQ multiplex PCR; the TCRdb copy retains only in-frame clones and omits some. The data contain some 120,000 clones, under 95% of them singletons. The sequencing sample was made of PBMCs. The receptor set was obtained from a man aged 50-59 years with head and neck cancer. CDR3s include the opening cysteine and the closing phenylalanine or tryptophan. The D gene is left open where the match is weak. The size field is filled for only some rows; it gives once, few, many or a size class.

-	14	-	TRBV28	TRBJ1-4	CASSLGGKNEKLFF	TGTGCCAGCAGCCTGGGGGGGAAGAATGAAAAACTGTTTTTT
-	14	-	TRBV5-6	TRBJ1-1	CASSLGYGNTEAFF	TGTGCCAGCAGCTTGGGTTACGGCAACACTGAAGCTTTCTTT
-	13	-	TRBV6-5	TRBJ1-2	CASRQTGNYGYTF	TGTGCCAGCAGGCAGACAGGAAACTATGGCTACACCTTC
-	15	-	TRBV18	TRBJ2-1	CASSPRGRANNEQFF	TGTGCCAGCTCACCTAGGGGCCGAGCGAACAATGAGCAGTTCTTC
-	15	TRBD1	TRBV10-3	TRBJ1-4	CAISPGQGSGEKLFF	TGTGCCATCAGCCCGGGACAGGGTTCCGGGGAAAAACTGTTTTTT
-	20	-	TRBV14	TRBJ2-2	CASSHTPVGTWGLFSGELFF	TGTGCCAGCAGCCACACCCCGGTGGGCACGTGGGGACTCTTCTCCGGGGAGCTGTTTTTT
-	13	-	TRBV11-1	TRBJ2-5	CASSLGSRETQYF	TGTGCCAGCAGCTTAGGGAGTCGAGAGACCCAGTACTTC
-	13	-	TRBV5-1	TRBJ2-3	CASSLSGLDTQYF	TGCGCCAGCAGCTTGAGCGGGTTAGATACGCAGTATTTT
-	16	-	TRBV19	TRBJ2-5	CASSGGTAAHGETQYF	TGTGCCAGTAGTGGAGGGACAGCAGCCCACGGAGAGACCCAGTACTTC
-	14	TRBD1	TRBV5-1	TRBJ1-2	CASSRTGFEYGYTF	TGCGCCAGCAGCCGGACAGGGTTTGAGTATGGCTACACCTTC
-	13	-	TRBV6-4	TRBJ2-3	CASSKESGDTQYF	TGTGCCAGCAGCAAGGAAAGCGGGGATACGCAGTATTTT
-	13	-	TRBV29-1	TRBJ2-7	CSALGTSSYEQYF	TGCAGCGCCCTGGGGACATCCTCCTACGAGCAGTACTTC
-	18	TRBD1	TRBV14	TRBJ1-1	CASSQALSGGPFNTEAFF	TGTGCCAGCAGCCAAGCCCTGTCAGGGGGTCCGTTTAACACTGAAGCTTTCTTT
once	13	-	TRBV28	TRBJ2-7	CASSLPRPGEQYF	TGTGCCAGCAGTTTGCCCCGGCCGGGCGAGCAGTACTTC
-	13	-	TRBV7-6	TRBJ2-3	CASRSGDADTQYF	TGTGCCAGCAGGTCCGGGGACGCAGATACGCAGTATTTT
-	15	-	TRBV5-1	TRBJ2-3	CASREWADPTDTQYF	TGCGCCAGCAGAGAGTGGGCGGACCCCACAGATACGCAGTATTTT
-	18	TRBD1	TRBV5-1	TRBJ2-2	CASSSGQGAVGNTGELFF	TGCGCCAGCAGCTCGGGACAGGGGGCGGTAGGAAACACCGGGGAGCTGTTTTTT
-	18	-	TRBV6-2/TRBV6-3	TRBJ1-1	CASSTTLRIYLPPPEAFF	TGTGCCAGCAGCACCACCCTACGGATCTACTTACCTCCTCCCGAAGCTTTCTTT
-	14	-	TRBV24-1	TRBJ2-3	CATSDRGSTDTQYF	TGTGCCACCAGTGATAGGGGGAGCACAGATACGCAGTATTTT
-	14	TRBD1	TRBV19	TRBJ1-1	CASGGQVGDRDAFF	TGTGCCAGTGGAGGACAAGTCGGGGACAGGGACGCTTTCTTT
-	14	TRBD1	TRBV3-1/TRBV3-2	TRBJ1-1	CASSLLRDSNEAFF	TGTGCCAGCAGCCTCCTCCGGGACAGCAATGAAGCTTTCTTT
-	14	-	TRBV3-1/TRBV3-2	TRBJ2-5	CASNYGASQETQYF	TGTGCCAGCAATTACGGGGCTAGCCAAGAGACCCAGTACTTC
-	12	-	TRBV12-3/TRBV12-4	TRBJ2-7	CASRGPHDEQYF	TGTGCCAGCAGGGGGCCACACGACGAGCAGTACTTC
once	13	-	TRBV2	TRBJ2-7	CASSGQGLYEQYF	TGTGCCAGCAGTGGGCAGGGCCTCTACGAGCAGTACTTC
-	19	-	TRBV7-2	TRBJ2-7	CASSPRGATGNRPAYEQYF	TGTGCCAGCAGCCCTAGGGGGGCGACAGGTAATCGTCCAGCCTACGAGCAGTACTTC
once	17	TRBD1	TRBV7-2	TRBJ1-2	CASSLVSGQGAGYGYTF	TGTGCCAGCAGCTTAGTATCAGGACAGGGGGCCGGCTATGGCTACACCTTC
-	14	TRBD1	TRBV28	TRBJ1-5	CASSSTGLLQPQHF	TGTGCCAGCAGTTCGACAGGGTTGCTGCAGCCCCAGCATTTT
-	12	-	TRBV12-3/TRBV12-4	TRBJ1-1	CASSYSGPWAFF	TGTGCCAGCAGTTACTCGGGGCCTTGGGCTTTCTTT